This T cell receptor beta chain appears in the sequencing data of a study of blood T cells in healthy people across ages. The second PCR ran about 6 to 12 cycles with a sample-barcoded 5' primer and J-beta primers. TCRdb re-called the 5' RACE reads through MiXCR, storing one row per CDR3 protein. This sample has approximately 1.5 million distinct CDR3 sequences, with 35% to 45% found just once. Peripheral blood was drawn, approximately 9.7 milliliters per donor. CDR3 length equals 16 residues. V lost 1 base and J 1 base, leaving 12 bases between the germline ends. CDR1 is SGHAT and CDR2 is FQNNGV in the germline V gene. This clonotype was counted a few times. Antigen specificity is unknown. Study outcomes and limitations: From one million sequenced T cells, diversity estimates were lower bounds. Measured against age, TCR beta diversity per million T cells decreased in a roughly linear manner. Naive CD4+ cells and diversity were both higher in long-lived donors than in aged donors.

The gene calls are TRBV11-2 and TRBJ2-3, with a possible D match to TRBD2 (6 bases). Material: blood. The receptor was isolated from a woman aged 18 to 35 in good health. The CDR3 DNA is TGTGCCAGCAGCTTAGTGCGGGGCGTTCGCACAGATACGCAGTATTTT. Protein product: CASSLVRGVRTDTQYF. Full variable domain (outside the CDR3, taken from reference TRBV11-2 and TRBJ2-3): EAGVAQSPRYKIIEKRQSVAFWCNPISGHATLYWYQQILGQGPKLLIQFQNNGVVDDSQLPKDRFSAERLKGVDSTLKIQPAKLEDSAVYLCASSLVRGVRTDTQYFGPGTRLTVL.